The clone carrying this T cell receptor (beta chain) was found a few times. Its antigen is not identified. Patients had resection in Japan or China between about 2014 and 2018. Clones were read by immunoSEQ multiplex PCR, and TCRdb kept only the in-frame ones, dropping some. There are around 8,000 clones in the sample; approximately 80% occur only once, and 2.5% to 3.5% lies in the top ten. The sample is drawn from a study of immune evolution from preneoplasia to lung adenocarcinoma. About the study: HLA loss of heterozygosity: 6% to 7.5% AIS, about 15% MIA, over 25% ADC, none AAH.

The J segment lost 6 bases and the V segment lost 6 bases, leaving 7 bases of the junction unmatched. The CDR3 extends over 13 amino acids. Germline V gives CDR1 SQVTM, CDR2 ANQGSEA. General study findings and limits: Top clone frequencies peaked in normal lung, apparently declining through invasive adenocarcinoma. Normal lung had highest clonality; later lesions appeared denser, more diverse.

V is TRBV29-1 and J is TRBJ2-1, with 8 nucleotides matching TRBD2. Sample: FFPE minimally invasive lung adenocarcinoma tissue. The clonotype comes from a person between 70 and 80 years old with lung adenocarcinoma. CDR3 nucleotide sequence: TGCAGCGTGATTCCGGGAGGGGGCAATGAGCAGTTCTTC. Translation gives CSVIPGGGNEQFF.